These 11 T cell receptor beta chains were all obtained from the same sample, sequenced in a study of blood T cell repertoires in COVID-19. The assay was immunoSEQ multiplex PCR, and TCRdb's table has in-frame clones only and misses some. This table holds under 300,000 clones, 86% found once. Input material: peripheral blood. The receptor source for this set is a woman aged 25-40 years with active or convalescent COVID-19.

The V call is TRBV4-3, the J call TRBJ1-2; TRBD1 agrees at 8 bases. CDR1 and CDR2 (germline): LGHNA, YSLEER. The CDR3 covers 14 residues. J lost 6 bases, V lost 0 bases, and 3 bases had no gene match. CDR3 protein: CASSQDRTGNGYTF. CDR3 coding DNA: TGCGCCAGCAGCCAAGATCGGACAGGGAATGGCTACACCTTC.

The sample holds a few counts of this clone. The chain uses TRBV2 and TRBJ1-4, with unresolved D. Trimming removed 11 bases from V and 3 bases from J, with 16 bases in between. Germline CDR1 reads SNHLY; CDR2 reads FYNNEI. The CDR3 length is 14 residues. The CDR3 region has the DNA TGTGCCCGAGCCGCCGGGATAGCTAATGAAAAACTGTTTTTT. Its protein product is CARAAGIANEKLFF. The whole variable domain, remainder taken from reference TRBV2 and TRBJ1-4, is EPEVTQTPSHQVTQMGQEVILRCVPISNHLYFYWYRQILGQKVEFLVSFYNNEISEKSEIFDDQFSVERPDGSNFTLKIRSTKLEDSAMYFCARAAGIANEKLFFGSGTQLSVL.

V and J are TRBV7-3 and TRBJ1-4, with 8 bases lining up with TRBD1. J lost 4 bases, V lost 6 bases, and 4 bases had no gene match. Germline values: CDR1 SGHTA, CDR2 FQGTGA. This CDR3 spans 14 amino acids. For the CDR3, the DNA is TGTGCCAGCAGACTTGGACAGGGTAATGAAAAACTGTTTTTT. Its translation: CASRLGQGNEKLFF.

V gene TRBV7-2 combines with J gene TRBJ1-5; 8 nucleotides align to TRBD1. With V trimmed by 5 bases and J by 7 bases, 4 bases remained unmatched. The V gene's germline CDR1 is SGHTA and CDR2 FQGNSA. This CDR3 comprises 13 residues. The CDR3 protein is CASSRTGHQPQHF. As DNA, the CDR3 is TGTGCCAGCAGCCGGACAGGGCACCAGCCCCAGCATTTT.

This chain connects TRBV5-6 to TRBJ2-1; D is uncertain. Per germline, CDR1 SGHDT and CDR2 YYEEEE. The ends were cut back, 3 bases at V and 13 bases at J, with 14 bases in the middle. This CDR3 spans 12 amino acids. The DNA of the CDR3 is TGTGCCAGCAGCTACATAGCAGCACATCAGTTCTTC. Protein: CASSYIAAHQFF.

The gene calls are TRBV27 and TRBJ1-5; TRBD1 matches at 8 bases. The germline CDR1 and CDR2 sequences are MNHEY and SMNVEV (reference sequence). The CDR3 spans 15 residues. The J segment lost 3 bases and the V segment lost 3 bases, leaving 4 bases of the junction unmatched. The CDR3 spells CASSFQGASNQPQHF. CDR3 nucleotides: TGTGCCAGCAGTTTTCAGGGGGCGTCCAATCAGCCCCAGCATTTT.

The chain combines TRBV21-1 with TRBJ2-7; the table's D call of TRBD1 was not tested on the DNA. TRBV21-1 is a known pseudogene. This CDR3 region has 16 residues. The CDR3 here is CASTRPRVRVSYEQYF. Written as DNA, the CDR3 is TGTGCCAGCACCCGCCCCAGGGTACGGGTCTCCTACGAGCAGTACTTC.

V is TRBV7-2 and J is TRBJ1-4; 8 bases line up with TRBD1. Germline-derived CDR1 and CDR2 are SGHTA and FQGNSA. Losses at the gene ends were 3 bases for V and 9 bases for J; bases not matched to a gene: 9. The CDR3 has 15 residues. The CDR3 DNA is TGTGCCAGCAGCTTCACCGGACAGGGACGGAAAAAACTGTTTTTT. Its protein is CASSFTGQGRKKLFF.

V is TRBV4-2 and J is TRBJ2-7, with D possibly matching TRBD2 (6 bases). V was pared by 4 bases and J by 2 bases, with 15 bases between. Germline CDR1 and CDR2: LGHNA and YNFKEQ. CDR3 length: 15 residues. The CDR3 DNA is TGTGCCAGCAGCCCCGGGGGAGGTGCCCCCTACGAGCAGTACTTC. This sequence encodes CASSPGGGAPYEQYF.

CDR3 sequence: CASSGQGYGYTF. The DNA for the CDR3 is TGTGCCAGCAGTGGACAGGGGTATGGCTACACCTTC. The chain employs TRBV2 and TRBJ1-2, with 8 bases lining up with TRBD1. The CDR3 loop spans 12 amino acids. The germline gives CDR1 SNHLY, CDR2 FYNNEI. V shed 4 bases, J shed 5 bases, and the junction held 0 bases outside the gene matches.

The chain is built from TRBV7-2 and TRBJ1-2; 12 nucleotides agree with TRBD1. V shed 3 bases and J 13 bases; nucleotides not matched to a gene: 9. CDR3 length: 14 residues. In germline, CDR1 is SGHTA, CDR2 FQGNSA. The CDR3 DNA is TGTGCCAGCAGCTTTAGGGGGGACAGGGGGCTCCCCACCTTC. It is translated as CASSFRGDRGLPTF.